This T cell receptor beta chain derives from a study of blood T cell repertoires in COVID-19. Overall study context: COVID-19 samples collected from the United States, Italy and Spain covered acute and convalescent phases. T cells, B-cell-depleted T cells, or PBMCs supplied cDNA or gDNA.

The CDR3 has 14 residues. The germline V gene has CDR1 KGHDR and CDR2 SFDVKD. V gave up 2 bases and J gave up 2 bases, with 7 bases separating them. In the study's own analysis: Quantification of nucleated cells was approximated via reference gene primer amplification. Some clones are missing from TCRdb's copy, which holds only in-frame ones; the method was immunoSEQ multiplex PCR. D and trimming were read from the DNA, whereas the V and J calls and clone size are those reported in that table. The sample has more than 150,000 clones; roughly nine tenths are singletons. The material sequenced was peripheral blood. The receptor was isolated from a man aged 65 to 85 with active or convalescent COVID-19. This chain joins TRBV24-1 and TRBJ2-3; the D is unclear. Here the CDR3 DNA reads TGTGCCACCAGTGATTCCCCCTACACAGATACGCAGTATTTT. This translates into CATSDSPYTDTQYF.